The source of this TCR beta chain is a study of Ad26.COV2.S vaccination and SARS-CoV-2 variants. Study in general: Donor joined the COV1001 Ad26.COV2.S trial arm. Study-level points and caveats: TCR breadth and depth estimates may have understated total T cell responses. Participants in the vaccine arm had higher spike-specific TCR breadth; placebo recipients had lower.

V shed 7 bases and J shed 4 bases, with 17 bases lying between them. Germline CDR1 is SQVTM and CDR2 is ANQGSEA. The CDR3 length is 14 residues. This table comes from immunoSEQ multiplex PCR, and its TCRdb copy is limited to in-frame clones, with some not included. The table shows hundreds of thousands of clones, with roughly 84% occurring only once. The sample's treatment: some 20 received Ad26.COV2.S at low or high dose, single or two shots; 5 received placebo; per-sample allocation not given. Collection of the samples took place on day 63 after the first injection of vaccine or placebo. Regarding this clone: Its target is unknown.

This specimen consisted of peripheral blood, obtained in a trial of Ad26.COV2.S vaccine versus placebo. The V call is TRBV29-1, the J call TRBJ1-5, with D perhaps matching TRBD1 (5 bases). This clonotype was sampled from a person aged 18-65 years who received the Ad26.COV2.S COVID-19 vaccine or a placebo. CDR3 protein: CSATLRDGNQPQHF. CDR3 sequence (DNA): TGCAGCGCTACCCTCCGGGACGGAAATCAGCCCCAGCATTTT.